The 8 T cell receptor beta chains in this list originate from one sample, sequenced in a study of early T cells in non-severe SARS-CoV-2 infection. TCRdb passed the 5' RACE reads through MiXCR, listing each CDR3 protein once. The sample records tens of thousands of distinct CDR3 sequences, roughly 15% being singletons. This sample comprised whole blood, obtained at baseline. All receptors derive from an adult who was a healthcare worker with PCR-confirmed SARS-CoV-2 infection or an uninfected control (not recorded which).

The CDR3 coding sequence is TGCAGCGGCCAGACAGGGTCCTATGGCTACACCTTC. Residues: CSGQTGSYGYTF. The chain uses TRBV29-1 and TRBJ1-2; 7 bases align to TRBD1. CDR3 length equals 12 residues. Trimming cost V 7 bases and J 4 bases; bases outside gene matches: 6. CDR1 is SQVTM, CDR2 ANQGSEA, per germline.

This clonotype was seen a few times. This rearrangement joins TRBV20-1 to TRBJ2-1; D unresolved. V lost 6 bases, J lost 5 bases, and 11 bases lay in between. The CDR3 runs to 12 residues. Germline V CDR1 and CDR2: DFQATT, SNEGSKA (reference sequence). The CDR3 bases are TGCAGTGCCCGTCGGGCGGACAATGAGCAGTTCTTC. Its translation: CSARRADNEQFF.

Many counts were recorded for this clonotype. The rearrangement links TRBV28 to TRBJ2-5, with D uncertain. Trimming took 6 bases from V and 0 from J, leaving 8 bases between them. The CDR3 runs to 13 residues. The germline gives CDR1 MDHEN, CDR2 SYDVKM. DNA for the CDR3: TGTGCCAGCAGATTCATTAACCAAGAGACCCAGTACTTC. Protein sequence: CASRFINQETQYF.

This clonotype was seen once. The chain is built from TRBV7-2 and TRBJ2-7; 7 bases line up with TRBD2. Germline values: CDR1 SGHTA, CDR2 FQGNSA. J lost 2 bases, V lost 8 bases, and 12 bases had no gene match. The CDR3 runs 15 residues. CDR3 protein: CASEAGSGITYEQYF. The CDR3 DNA reads TGTGCCAGCGAAGCGGGGAGCGGGATTACCTACGAGCAGTACTTC. The whole variable domain, filled in from reference TRBV7-2 and TRBJ2-7, reads GAGVSQSPSNKVTEKGKDVELRCDPISGHTALYWYRQSLGQGLEFLIYFQGNSAPDKSGLPSDRFSAERTGGSVSTLTIQRTQQEDSAVYLCASEAGSGITYEQYFGPGTRLTVT.

In its sample, this clonotype was seen a few times. This sequence joins TRBV20-1 and TRBJ2-3; 10 bases line up with TRBD2. Germline-derived CDR1 and CDR2 are DFQATT and SNEGSKA (reference sequence). Trimming removed 3 bases from V and 8 bases from J; junction bases left unmatched: 8. There are 14 residues in the CDR3. As DNA, the CDR3 is TGCAGTGCTAGGCCCGGGACTAGCGTGACTACGCAGTATTTT. It is translated as CSARPGTSVTTQYF.

The gene calls are TRBV20-1 and TRBJ2-5; D is uncertain. Germline assignment: CDR1 DFQATT and CDR2 SNEGSKA (reference sequence). V gave up 4 bases and J gave up 5 bases, with 5 bases separating them. This CDR3 has 10 residues. The CDR3 loop reads CSAIGETQYF. CDR3 DNA: TGCAGTGCTATTGGGGAGACCCAGTACTTC.

This clonotype was counted ten times or more. The gene calls are TRBV3-1 and TRBJ2-2, with D unclear. The CDR3 totals 14 residues. Per the germline V gene, CDR1 is LGHDT and CDR2 is YNNKEL (reference sequence). V lost 1 base, J lost 6 bases, and 9 bases lay in between. The CDR3 bases are TGTGCCAGCAGCCAAGGGATCAAGGCCGGGGAGCTGTTTTTT. Translated: CASSQGIKAGELFF.

The table lists this clonotype with many counts. The rearrangement uses TRBV14 and TRBJ2-1; the D is unclear. Germline V lookup: CDR1 SGHDN, CDR2 FVKESK. Trimming removed 5 bases from V and 3 bases from J, with 14 bases in between. The CDR3 runs 15 residues. The CDR3 DNA is TGTGCCAGCAGCTTGGGGATGGGTTTCTACAATGAGCAGTTCTTC. It is translated as CASSLGMGFYNEQFF.